The clone carrying this T cell receptor (beta chain) was counted between two and nine times. This sample is drawn from a study of T cell repertoires in cytomegalovirus infection. Study information: Matching HLA type, along with CMV infection, was indicated by public TCR beta signatures.

The CDR3 runs 15 residues. The germline V gene encodes CDR1 SGHVS and CDR2 FNYEAQ. V lost 5 bases and J 4 bases, leaving 17 bases between the germline ends. TCRdb fed the reads into MiXCR, producing one record per CDR3 protein. The data contain more than 650,000 distinct CDR3 sequences, 35% to 45% of them singletons. This TCR was sampled from a human donor in good health (CMV status not recorded). Some clones in this sample may be carry-over from other donors' samples. Sequenced: PBMCs. The chain uses TRBV7-6 and TRBJ2-5, with D possibly matching TRBD1 (6 bases). CDR3 DNA sequence: TGTGCCAGCAGCCAGCCTACAGGGAATGGAGAGACCCAGTACTTC. Protein: CASSQPTGNGETQYF.